This T cell receptor (beta chain) was sequenced in a study of Tregs in tolerant kidney transplant recipients. Clones were read by immunoSEQ multiplex PCR, and TCRdb kept only the in-frame ones, dropping some. The sample carries roughly 250,000 clones, 80% to 85% recorded once. The CDR3 spans 15 residues. V was trimmed by 0 bases and J by 0 bases, leaving 7 bases between them. Germline assignment: CDR1 SGDLS and CDR2 YYNGEE. CD4+CD25+CD127- Tregs, CD4+CD25- non-Tregs, CD4 and CD8 cells were sorted. This clonotype originated in a human donor in good health. The chain employs TRBV9 and TRBJ1-3; TRBD1 is a possible D gene (5 bases). Sequenced material: CD4+ T cells from blood. Written as DNA, the CDR3 is TGTGCCAGCAGCGTAGACGGGGCCTCTGGAAACACCATATATTTT. It encodes CASSVDGASGNTIYF.